This is a list of T cell receptor beta chains from one sample in a study of sequential checkpoint blockade in melanoma. Clones were sequenced by immunoSEQ multiplex PCR, and TCRdb holds only the in-frame ones, with some missing. The sample records over 10,000 clones, over 60% being singletons. Specimen: CD8+ T cells sorted from blood (inferred from file names), collected from a patient given nivolumab and ipilimumab in sequence. The receptors were gathered from a human donor with melanoma. The CDR3 runs from the conserved cysteine through the conserved F or W. D genes are given only for firm matches. A clone size is listed for some rows: how often the clone was seen (once, few, many), or a class if it is expanded.

>few|TRBV7-8|12|.|TRBJ2-3
TGTGACTGGGGGGATAGCACAGATACGCAGTATTTT
CDWGDSTDTQYF
>.|TRBV19|14|.|TRBJ1-5
TGTGCCAGTAGTATGGGGCAGATCAATCAGCCCCAGCATTTT
CASSMGQINQPQHF
>few|TRBV27|19|.|TRBJ1-6
TGTGCCAGCAGGGTACAGGAAGTTTACGGCAGCTCCTATAATTCACCCCTCCACTTT
CASRVQEVYGSSYNSPLHF
>.|TRBV27|16|.|TRBJ2-1
TGTGCCAGCAGTAACCTAGCGTCCTTCTCCTACAATGAGCAGTTCTTC
CASSNLASFSYNEQFF
>.|TRBV7-9|14|TRBD1|TRBJ1-2
TGTGCCAGCAGCCCAGGGACAGGGGCCTATGGCTACACCTTC
CASSPGTGAYGYTF
>.|TRBV19|13|.|TRBJ2-3
TGTGCCAGTAGTGGGGGGTTGGCAGATACGCAGTATTTT
CASSGGLADTQYF
>.|TRBV4-2|20|TRBD2|TRBJ2-7
TGTGCCAGCAGCCAAGTAACGGGACTAGCGGGTGACAGAAGCTCCTACGAGCAGTACTTC
CASSQVTGLAGDRSSYEQYF
>few|TRBV19|13|.|TRBJ2-1
TGTGCCAGTAGTCCAGGCCTTTTAGCGGAACAGTTCTTC
CASSPGLLAEQFF
>.|TRBV5-4|14|TRBD2|TRBJ2-1
TGTGCCAGCAGTTGGACTAGGGGCTACAATGAGCAGTTCTTC
CASSWTRGYNEQFF
>.|TRBV27|13|TRBD2|TRBJ2-7
TGTGCCAGCGCACTGGCGCGGGAGTACGAGCAGTACTTC
CASALAREYEQYF
>.|TRBV11-2|15|TRBD2|TRBJ2-1
TGTGCCAGCAGCTTACGGACTAGCGGCTACAATGAGCAGTTCTTC
CASSLRTSGYNEQFF
>once|TRBV7-3|16|.|TRBJ1-5
TGTGCCAGCACCCAAACGGGGTTATGGAGCAATCAGCCCCAGCATTTT
CASTQTGLWSNQPQHF
>few|TRBV4-2|15|.|TRBJ2-7
TGTGCCAGCAGCCAAGAAGGTAACAGTTACTACGAGCAGTACTTC
CASSQEGNSYYEQYF
>.|TRBV9|14|TRBD1|TRBJ1-3
TGTGCCAGCAGCGGACAGGGGGAAGGAAACACCATATATTTT
CASSGQGEGNTIYF
>.|TRBV2|14|.|TRBJ1-3
TGTGCCAGCAGTCCAGGGCTCTCTGGAAACACCATATATTTT
CASSPGLSGNTIYF
>.|TRBV6-4|13|.|TRBJ1-1
TGTGCCAGCAGTGGTCTTGTCAACACTGAAGCTTTCTTT
CASSGLVNTEAFF
>.|TRBV7-9|16|TRBD2|TRBJ2-5
TGTGCCAGCAGCTTAGTGGGACTAGCGGACCAAGAGACCCAGTACTTC
CASSLVGLADQETQYF
>.|TRBV7-3|15|TRBD1|TRBJ1-1
TGTGCCAGCAGCTTAATAAGGACAGGGAGAACTGAAGCTTTCTTT
CASSLIRTGRTEAFF
>.|TRBV4-3|13|.|TRBJ2-3
TGCGCCAGCAGCCAGTCTAGCACAGATACGCAGTATTTT
CASSQSSTDTQYF
>.|TRBV6-1|16|TRBD1|TRBJ2-7
TGTGCCAGCAGTGAAGAGGGGTGGGACAGGGGGTACGAGCAGTACTTC
CASSEEGWDRGYEQYF
>.|TRBV4-1|12|.|TRBJ2-7
TGCGCCAGCAGCGAACCAGGGGATGAGCAGTACTTC
CASSEPGDEQYF
>.|TRBV10-1|15|TRBD2|TRBJ2-7
TGCGCCAGCAGCGCCGGGACTAGCGGGGCATACGAGCAGTACTTC
CASSAGTSGAYEQYF
>.|TRBV28|12|TRBD1|TRBJ2-5
TGTGGGCAGGACAGGGGAGGAGAGACCCAGTACTTC
CGQDRGGETQYF
>.|TRBV7-3|13|TRBD2|TRBJ2-1
TGTGCCAGCAGCGGCCCACTCGCGGGAGGGAGGTTCTTC
CASSGPLAGGRFF
>.|TRBV19|15|.|TRBJ2-7
TGTGCCAGTAGTATCGACAGGGAGGCAACCTACGAGCAGTACTTC
CASSIDREATYEQYF
>.|TRBV6-1|16|.|TRBJ1-1
TGTGCCAGCAGTGGGGCGTCTGGGACATTGAACACTGAAGCTTTCTTT
CASSGASGTLNTEAFF
>.|TRBV9|16|TRBD1|TRBJ2-7
TGTGCCAGCAGCGTAGCTACAGGGACAGGCAGGACCGAGCAGTACTTC
CASSVATGTGRTEQYF
>.|TRBV27|17|TRBD2|TRBJ2-3
TGTGCCAGCAGTTTATCTGCCGGACTAGCGGGCGGAGATACGCAGTATTTT
CASSLSAGLAGGDTQYF
>.|TRBV10-1|12|.|TRBJ2-7
TGCGCCAGCAGTCCTCAGGGGGGCGAGCAGTACTTC
CASSPQGGEQYF
>.|TRBV9|14|TRBD1|TRBJ1-6
TGTGCCAGCAGCGCGGGACAGCCTAATTCACCCCTCCACTTT
CASSAGQPNSPLHF
>.|TRBV5-1|13|.|TRBJ2-7
TGCGCCAGCAGCTTGAGGACAACCTACGAGCAGTACTTC
CASSLRTTYEQYF
>.|TRBV28|12|.|TRBJ2-7
TGTGCCAGCAGTTTCGAAGGGAGCAAGCAGTACTTC
CASSFEGSKQYF
>.|TRBV30|14|.|TRBJ1-6
TGTGCCTGGAGTGTACTGGTGTCCTATGAACCCCTCCACTTT
CAWSVLVSYEPLHF
>.|TRBV30|13|.|TRBJ1-1
TGTGCCTGGAGGGGACATCTACTCACTGAAGCTTTCTTT
CAWRGHLLTEAFF
>.|TRBV30|12|.|TRBJ2-7
TGTGCCTGGAGTGATCAGGGGTACGAGCAGTACTTC
CAWSDQGYEQYF
>few|TRBV28|14|.|TRBJ1-1
TGTGCCAGCAGTTTAGCACAGGGGAACACTGAAGCTTTCTTT
CASSLAQGNTEAFF
>medium-sized|TRBV28|15|TRBD1|TRBJ2-6
TGTGCCAGCAGTTCAACACGGGACAGTGAGTTCGTCCTGACTTTC
CASSSTRDSEFVLTF
>.|TRBV18|16|.|TRBJ1-4
TGTGCCAGCTCACCACCGTCGGCAGGCCCTAATGAAAAACTGTTTTTT
CASSPPSAGPNEKLFF
>few|TRBV20-1|9|.|TRBJ1-2
TGCAGTGCCGGCTATGGCTACACCTTC
CSAGYGYTF
>.|TRBV19|14|.|TRBJ2-7
TGTGCCAGTAGTATTGGGGCTAGCTCCTACGAGCAGTACTTC
CASSIGASSYEQYF